This TCR beta chain is from a study of blood T cells in healthy people across ages. A second PCR of roughly 6 to 12 cycles used a sample-barcoded 5' primer and a J-beta primer mix. TCRdb used MiXCR to reprocess the 5' RACE reads, holding one entry per CDR3 protein. The profile shows around 1,000,000 distinct CDR3 sequences, 20% to 25% of them singletons. This CDR3 has 12 residues. V lost 6 bases, J lost 5 bases, and 11 bases lay in between. Germline CDR1 and CDR2: SQVTM and ANQGSEA. The same data also went into a second study, on T cells of mothers and their children.

The sequenced sample consisted of blood. The chain carries TRBV29-1 and TRBJ2-1; D ambiguous. The TCR sequence derives from a girl aged 2-10 years in good health. The CDR3 DNA is TGCAGCGTGGAAAACAGAAACAATGAGCAGTTCTTC. Translating gives CSVENRNNEQFF.